Below, one T cell receptor (beta chain) is given with its context. Its antigen is currently unknown. The data were obtained in a study of T cells expressing NK-cell markers. Regarding the study as a whole: Of the CD8+ T cells in more than five donors, 1.0-7.0% belonged to dominant NKG2C+ clonotypes.

Germline assignment: CDR1 SEHNR and CDR2 FQNEAQ (reference sequence). This CDR3 contains 16 residues. From the 5' RACE reads, TCRdb lists one entry per CDR3 protein and no DNA. This sample contains almost 450,000 distinct CDR3 sequences. This receptor was taken from a woman aged 18 to 75 in good health. Material for sequencing was blood T cells: a sorted CD56 or NKG2C T cell subset, CD4+ or CD8+ T cells, or bulk PBMC T cells (not recorded which). The chain employs TRBV7-9 and TRBJ2-7; TCRdb lists TRBD2, though no DNA is available to test this call. The CDR3 region is CASSKPLAGLPYEQYF.